The 8 T cell receptor beta chains in this list originate from one sample, sequenced in a study of T cell responses to AZD1222 COVID-19 vaccine. TCRdb's table, derived via immunoSEQ multiplex PCR, lists solely in-frame clones and lacks some. The table lists 120,000 or so clones, around 89% of them singletons. The sequenced sample was peripheral blood, obtained on day 0 of AZD1222 vaccination. These receptors were taken from an adult in good health.

This chain links TRBV7-2 with TRBJ2-1, with 12 positions matching TRBD2. The V gene end was trimmed by 2 bases and the J gene end by 8 bases; junction bases not matched to a gene: 7. This CDR3 has 16 residues. In germline, CDR1 is SGHTA, CDR2 FQGNSA. CDR3 nucleotide sequence: TGTGCCAGCAGCTTACAAGGGACTAGCGGGTCCCATGAGCAGTTCTTC. Protein product: CASSLQGTSGSHEQFF.

The gene calls are TRBV18 and TRBJ1-2, with D unclear. The germline gives CDR1 KGHSH, CDR2 LQKENI. This CDR3 is built from 13 residues. The V and J ends lost 3 bases and 4 bases respectively, with 9 bases between them. CDR3 DNA: TGTGCCAGCTCACCCGATGGACTCTATGGCTACACCTTC. This gives the protein CASSPDGLYGYTF.

This clone was found once. This chain uses TRBV29-1 with TRBJ1-5, with D tentatively TRBD1 (6 bases). Germline V gene sequence: CDR1 SQVTM, CDR2 ANQGSEA. V was cut by 4 bases and J by 5 bases, with 15 bases left in between. This CDR3 comprises 14 residues. The CDR3 region has the DNA TGCAGCGTTGTCCTAAGGGGGGGAGATCAGCCCCAGCATTTT. Amino acid sequence: CSVVLRGGDQPQHF. The full variable domain, with the rest looked up from reference TRBV29-1 and TRBJ1-5, is SAVISQKPSRDICQRGTSLTIQCQVDSQVTMMFWYRQQPGQSLTLIATANQGSEATYESGFVIDKFPISRPNLTFSTLTVSNMSPEDSSIYLCSVVLRGGDQPQHFGDGTRLSIL.

The chain joins TRBV18 to TRBJ1-4; 9 bases match TRBD1. CDR3 length equals 14 residues. Germline loops: CDR1 KGHSH, CDR2 LQKENI. V dropped 5 bases and J dropped 8; count of bases not matched to a gene: 6. CDR3 DNA: TGTGCCAGCTCAACAACCACAGGGGGCGAAAAACTGTTTTTT. Translating gives CASSTTTGGEKLFF. The full variable domain, in which reference TRBV18 and TRBJ1-4 provide the parts outside the CDR3, is NAGVMQNPRHLVRRRGQEARLRCSPMKGHSHVYWYRQLPEEGLKFMVYLQKENIIDESGMPKERFSAEFPKEGPSILRIQQVVRGDSAAYFCASSTTTGGEKLFFGSGTQLSVL.

The rearrangement joins TRBV24-1 to TRBJ1-2; TRBD1 might be the D (5 bases). The CDR3 loop spans 13 amino acids. Trimming cost V 7 bases and J 8 bases, with 16 bases left between them. Germline V gene sequence: CDR1 KGHDR, CDR2 SFDVKD. CDR3 protein: CATSLLPGSGYTF. For the CDR3, the DNA is TGTGCCACCAGCCTCTTACCAGGGTCCGGCTACACCTTC.

CDR3 residues: CASSLATPSTDTQYF. CDR3 DNA sequence: TGTGCCAGCAGCTTAGCGACTCCTAGCACAGATACGCAGTATTTT. The chain is built from TRBV7-9 and TRBJ2-3; the D is unclear. Germline CDR1 SEHNR, CDR2 FQNEAQ (reference sequence). The CDR3 extends over 15 amino acids. Trimming pared 0 bases from V and 0 bases from J, leaving 7 bases between.

The chain joins TRBV12-2 to TRBJ1-5. TRBV12-2 is termed a pseudogene. CDR3 size: 14 residues. The CDR3 sequence: CASRFRREHQPQHF. The CDR3 nucleotides read TGTGCAAGTCGCTTTAGGAGGGAACATCAGCCCCAGCATTTT.

This chain uses TRBV9 with TRBJ2-6, with a tentative D call TRBD1 (5 bases). Looked up from germline, CDR1 is SGDLS and CDR2 is YYNGEE. This CDR3 region has 15 residues. Trimming took 2 bases from V and 0 from J, leaving 6 bases between them. The CDR3 here is CASSVRGSGANVLTF. The CDR3 DNA reads TGTGCCAGCAGCGTTAGGGGCTCTGGGGCCAACGTCCTGACTTTC.